The present T cell receptor beta chain was sequenced within a study of human T cells and chemical hapten exposure. Study as a whole: On around 2 cm by around 2 cm of upper inner arm skin, sensitization was performed with 2% DPC.

As for time point: patch test 3, about 24 weeks after DPC sensitization. Regarding treatment: therapeutic diphenylcyclopropenone sensitization with weekly scalp DPC. There are 15 residues in the CDR3. The V and J ends lost 5 bases and 2 bases respectively, with 15 bases between them. Germline CDR1 is SEHNR and CDR2 is FQNEAQ (reference sequence). At least ten counts were recorded for this clonotype. Each cDNA molecule in the library carried unique molecular identifiers. TCRdb analysed the RACE reads with MiXCR anew, one entry per CDR3 protein. The table has 70,000 to 90,000 distinct CDR3 sequences, under 14% seen once.

This TCR was sampled from a woman aged 45-65 years with alopecia areata. Some clones in this sample may be carry-over from other donors' samples. The source material was whole blood, sampled in connection with sensitization to the hapten diphenylcyclopropenone (DPC). The genes are TRBV7-9 and TRBJ2-5; no clear D. The CDR3 loop is CASSLGVGAQETQYF. The CDR3 bases are TGTGCCAGCAGCCTCGGCGTAGGAGCTCAAGAGACCCAGTACTTC.